A single sample is the source of the 31 T cell receptor beta chains below, sequenced in a study of cytomegalovirus exposure and HLA in healthy donors. Repertoires were generated with immunoSEQ multiplex PCR, while TCRdb's copy carries only in-frame clones and drops some. The profile shows 120,000 to 150,000 clones, 85% to 90% of them singletons. The specimen was PBMCs. These receptors were obtained from a man younger than 35 in good health and CMV-seropositive.

In this sample, this clone turned up a few times. This chain uses TRBV4-2 with TRBJ2-7; D is possibly TRBD1 (6 bases). The V and J ends lost 1 base and 5 bases respectively, with 15 bases between them. Germline V gene lookup returns CDR1 LGHNA and CDR2 YNFKEQ. The CDR3 spans 15 residues. CDR3 residues: CASSQGAGTPDEQYF. CDR3 nucleotide sequence: TGTGCCAGCAGCCAAGGGGCCGGGACACCGGACGAGCAGTACTTC.

DNA for the CDR3: TGCGCCAGCAGCCGCGGACTAGCGGAGGGCGGTGAGCAGTTCTTC. Translating it yields CASSRGLAEGGEQFF. The chain has TRBV4-1 and TRBJ2-1; 10 bases match TRBD2. In germline, CDR1 is MGHRA, CDR2 YSYEKL. This CDR3 is built from 15 residues. The trim removed 4 bases at V and 9 bases at J, leaving 9 bases unmatched.

The gene calls are TRBV6-5 and TRBJ2-7; D might be TRBD2 (6 bases). The germline V gene encodes CDR1 MNHEY and CDR2 SVGAGI. V was pared by 2 bases and J by 4 bases, with 9 bases between. The CDR3 covers 13 residues. The CDR3 region is CASSYGTQYEQYF. CDR3 bases: TGTGCCAGCAGTTACGGGACTCAGTACGAGCAGTACTTC.

The J gene is TRBJ1-1, the V gene TRBV4-1; 8 bases are a match to TRBD1. Germline V gives CDR1 MGHRA, CDR2 YSYEKL. This CDR3 region has 15 residues. The V gene end was trimmed by 0 bases and the J gene end by 5 bases; junction bases not matched to a gene: 5. CDR3 sequence (DNA): TGCGCCAGCAGCCAAGAAGGACAGGGAAATACTGAAGCTTTCTTT. This gives the protein CASSQEGQGNTEAFF.

The chain couples TRBV28 to TRBJ2-3, with 7 bases identical to TRBD2. CDR1 is MDHEN and CDR2 is SYDVKM in the germline V gene. With V trimmed by 3 bases and J by 2 bases, 5 bases remained unmatched. The CDR3 has 15 amino acids. CDR3 nucleotide sequence: TGTGCCAGCAGTTTTGCTAGCGGCCACACAGATACGCAGTATTTT. Its translation is CASSFASGHTDTQYF.

The chain carries TRBV7-6 and TRBJ2-5; 7 bases match TRBD1. With V trimmed by 4 bases and J by 0 bases, 11 bases remained unmatched. The CDR3 is made up of 17 amino acids. The germline CDR1 and CDR2 sequences are SGHVS and FNYEAQ. CDR3 DNA: TGTGCCAGCAGCTCTTATGCCCCACAGGGGTACCAAGAGACCCAGTACTTC. Translation: CASSSYAPQGYQETQYF. Complete variable domain (other parts from reference TRBV7-6 and TRBJ2-5): GAGVSQSPRYKVTKRGQDVALRCDPISGHVSLYWYRQALGQGPEFLTYFNYEAQQDKSGLPNDRFSAERPEGSISTLTIQRTEQRDSAMYRCASSSYAPQGYQETQYFGPGTRLLVL.

V and J are TRBV2 and TRBJ1-2, with TRBD1 identical over 9 bases. Trimming cost V 4 bases and J 4 bases; bases outside gene matches: 10. The CDR3 is 16 residues long. Germline V gene sequence: CDR1 SNHLY, CDR2 FYNNEI. In DNA, the CDR3 is TGTGCCAGCAGTGGGGGGAGGGGACAGGGCCCCTATGGCTACACCTTC. Translated: CASSGGRGQGPYGYTF.

The rearrangement joins TRBV19 to TRBJ1-5, with a tentative D call TRBD1 (5 bases). Trimming stripped 7 bases from V and 1 base from J, with 14 bases between. The CDR3 totals 15 residues. Germline CDR1 is LNHDA and CDR2 is SQIVND (reference sequence). CDR3 DNA: TGTGCCAGTACCCCGTGGCAGGGAAGCAATCAGCCCCAGCATTTT. Translating it yields CASTPWQGSNQPQHF. The whole variable domain, remainder taken from reference TRBV19 and TRBJ1-5, is DGGITQSPKYLFRKEGQNVTLSCEQNLNHDAMYWYRQDPGQGLRLIYYSQIVNDFQKGDIAEGYSVSREKKESFPLTVTSAQKNPTAFYLCASTPWQGSNQPQHFGDGTRLSIL.

This sequence joins TRBV11-2 and TRBJ2-3; 7 bases map to TRBD1. The trim removed 5 bases at V and 1 base at J, leaving 3 bases unmatched. From germline, CDR1 is SGHAT and CDR2 FQNNGV. This CDR3 spans 14 amino acids. The CDR3 protein is CASSTGTGTDTQYF. Written as DNA, the CDR3 is TGTGCCAGCAGCACGGGGACAGGCACAGATACGCAGTATTTT.

The V gene is TRBV30, the J gene TRBJ1-6; 8 bases fit TRBD1. Per the germline V gene, CDR1 is GTSNPN and CDR2 is SVGIG (reference sequence). V shed 5 bases, J shed 3 bases, and the junction held 0 bases outside the gene matches. The length of the CDR3 is 13 residues. The CDR3 sequence: CAWGQGYNSPLHF. The CDR3 nucleotides read TGTGCCTGGGGACAGGGCTATAATTCACCCCTCCACTTT. The full variable domain, with the rest looked up from reference TRBV30 and TRBJ1-6, is SQTIHQWPATLVQPVGSPLSLECTVEGTSNPNLYWYRQAAGRGLQLLFYSVGIGQISSEVPQNLSASRPQDRQFILSSKKLLLSDSGFYLCAWGQGYNSPLHFGNGTRLTVT.

This chain joins TRBV29-1 and TRBJ2-7, with a weak D call TRBD1 (6 bases). Germline V gene lookup returns CDR1 SQVTM and CDR2 ANQGSEA. The V and J ends lost 7 bases and 5 bases respectively, with 18 bases between them. The CDR3 is 13 amino acids. CDR3 amino acids: CSAAKDSPNEQYF. The CDR3 DNA follows: TGCAGCGCAGCAAAGGACAGCCCCAACGAGCAGTACTTC.

CDR3 sequence (DNA): TGTGCCAGCAGCTTATGGGGGGAGGGAACCTACGAGCAGTACTTC. Protein: CASSLWGEGTYEQYF. V and J are TRBV11-2 and TRBJ2-7; the match to TRBD2 covers 7 bases. The CDR3 spans 15 residues. Germline values: CDR1 SGHAT, CDR2 FQNNGV. V shed 2 bases, J shed 2 bases, and the junction held 6 bases outside the gene matches. Supplemented by reference TRBV11-2 and TRBJ2-7, the full variable domain reads EAGVAQSPRYKIIEKRQSVAFWCNPISGHATLYWYQQILGQGPKLLIQFQNNGVVDDSQLPKDRFSAERLKGVDSTLKIQPAKLEDSAVYLCASSLWGEGTYEQYFGPGTRLTVT.

The DNA for the CDR3 is TGTGCCAGTAGTCTGCAGGGTCTGGGGACCCAGTACTTC. Translating it yields CASSLQGLGTQYF. The genes are TRBV19 and TRBJ2-5, with D possibly matching TRBD1 (5 bases). The germline V gene has CDR1 LNHDA and CDR2 SQIVND (reference sequence). The CDR3 sequence is 13 residues long. Trimming left V 5 bases short and J 7 bases short, with 14 bases between. The full variable domain, rest sourced from reference TRBV19 and TRBJ2-5, is DGGITQSPKYLFRKEGQNVTLSCEQNLNHDAMYWYRQDPGQGLRLIYYSQIVNDFQKGDIAEGYSVSREKKESFPLTVTSAQKNPTAFYLCASSLQGLGTQYFGPGTRLLVL.

This clone was seen a handful of times. The chain joins TRBV7-3 to TRBJ2-3; no clear D gene. V was pared by 5 bases and J by 2 bases, with 14 bases between. CDR1 SGHTA and CDR2 FQGTGA come from the germline V gene. CDR3 length: 15 amino acids. CDR3 bases: TGTGCCAGCAGCGCAAGACTTACGGTCACAGATACGCAGTATTTT. Its translation: CASSARLTVTDTQYF.

This sequence joins TRBV6-1 and TRBJ2-4, with D possibly matching TRBD2 (6 bases). Trimming pared 4 bases from V and 0 bases from J, leaving 13 bases between. CDR3 size: 16 residues. Per the germline V gene, CDR1 is MNHNS and CDR2 is SASEGT. CDR3 protein: CASSGGPGLAKNIQYF. The CDR3 region has the DNA TGTGCCAGCAGTGGCGGACCGGGACTAGCCAAAAACATTCAGTACTTC.

The chain is built from TRBV10-2 and TRBJ2-5; perhaps TRBD2 as D (5 bases). The CDR3 is 15 residues long. Germline V gene lookup returns CDR1 WSHSY and CDR2 SAAADI. Trimming took 4 bases from V and 4 from J, leaving 16 bases between them. In nucleotides, the CDR3 is TGCGCCAGCAGTGGTGCGCCGGGGAGTGCAGAGACCCAGTACTTC. Protein product: CASSGAPGSAETQYF.

This sequence joins TRBV2 and TRBJ2-1; 7 bases are a match to TRBD2. Looked up from germline, CDR1 is SNHLY and CDR2 is FYNNEI. The CDR3 spans 15 residues. Unmatched junction bases numbered 14, after V lost 0 bases and J lost 15 bases. The CDR3 coding sequence is TGTGCCAGCAGTGAAGCGAGGCGGGACTACGATTTTCTGTTCTTC. Amino acids: CASSEARRDYDFLFF. Together with reference TRBV2 and TRBJ2-1, the CDR3 gives the full variable domain: EPEVTQTPSHQVTQMGQEVILRCVPISNHLYFYWYRQILGQKVEFLVSFYNNEISEKSEIFDDQFSVERPDGSNFTLKIRSTKLEDSAMYFCASSEARRDYDFLFFGPGTRLTVL.

The chain employs TRBV30 and TRBJ1-1, with 7 bases lining up with TRBD1. The CDR3 loop spans 13 amino acids. Germline V gene lookup returns CDR1 GTSNPN and CDR2 SVGIG (reference sequence). The V segment lost 8 bases and the J segment 5 bases; nucleotides outside the gene matches: 11. The CDR3 sequence is CAGNEGGWTEAFF. The DNA of the CDR3 is TGTGCCGGAAATGAAGGGGGCTGGACTGAAGCTTTCTTT.

J is TRBJ2-7 and V is TRBV2, with D perhaps matching TRBD1 (5 bases). This CDR3 spans 14 amino acids. Germline lookup yields CDR1 SNHLY and CDR2 FYNNEI. V was pared by 1 base and J by 3 bases, with 10 bases between. The CDR3: CASSEGAGIYEQYF. DNA of the CDR3: TGTGCCAGCAGTGAAGGGGCAGGGATCTACGAGCAGTACTTC.

The chain employs TRBV10-3 and TRBJ2-3; 9 bases map to TRBD2. V was pared by 6 bases and J by 4 bases, with 11 bases of the junction left unmatched. This CDR3 spans 16 amino acids. Germline values: CDR1 ENHRY, CDR2 SYGVKD. The chain's CDR3 is CAIRRTLAGDSDTQYF. The CDR3 DNA sequence: TGTGCCATCAGACGAACTTTAGCGGGAGATTCAGATACGCAGTATTTT.

The chain joins TRBV7-8 to TRBJ1-3, with 10 bases that match TRBD1. The CDR3 is made up of 15 amino acids. V lost 4 bases and J lost 3; bases outside the gene matches: 3. Germline V gene sequence: CDR1 SGHVS, CDR2 FQNEAQ. The CDR3 sequence is CASSWGTGDGNTIYF. The CDR3 DNA sequence: TGTGCCAGCAGCTGGGGGACAGGGGATGGAAACACCATATATTTT.

This clone was seen just once. This chain connects TRBV6-6 to TRBJ1-6; 12 positions match TRBD1. Trimming took 4 bases from V and 7 from J; bases not matched to a gene: 2. The CDR3 has 15 amino acids. Germline CDR1 reads MNHNY; CDR2 reads SVGAGI (reference sequence). The CDR3 DNA is TGTGCCAGCAGTTTAGGGACAGGGGGCAATTCACCCCTCCACTTT. Translated, it gives CASSLGTGGNSPLHF.

The gene calls are TRBV5-1 and TRBJ1-4; D may be TRBD1 (6 bases). Germline CDR1 and CDR2: SGHRS and YFSETQ. The V end was cut by 0 bases, the J end by 7 bases, with 16 bases between. The CDR3 length is 16 residues. CDR3 nucleotides: TGCGCCAGCAGCTTGGCAGGCGGGGGCGTATTTGAAAAACTGTTTTTT. Translated, it gives CASSLAGGGVFEKLFF. Variable domain in full (rest from reference TRBV5-1 and TRBJ1-4): KAGVTQTPRYLIKTRGQQVTLSCSPISGHRSVSWYQQTPGQGLQFLFEYFSETQRNKGNFPGRFSGRQFSNSRSEMNVSTLELGDSALYLCASSLAGGGVFEKLFFGSGTQLSVL.

Details on this clone: Sequence at one end of the junction differs from germline and may be a read error. This chain uses TRBV7-7 with TRBJ2-2; D is perhaps TRBD1 (6 bases). The CDR3 consists of 18 residues. Germline V CDR1 and CDR2: SSHAT, FNYEAQ (reference sequence). The CDR3 here is CASSPNRGTSPNTGELFF. CDR3 coding DNA: TGTGCTAGCAGCCCAAATAGGGGGACATCCCCGAACACCGGGGAGCTGTTTTTT.

V is TRBV19 and J is TRBJ1-5, with D possibly matching TRBD1 (5 bases). The V end was cut by 7 bases, the J end by 2 bases, with 9 bases between. Germline V lookup: CDR1 LNHDA, CDR2 SQIVND (reference sequence). This CDR3 comprises 13 residues. The DNA for the CDR3 is TGTGCCAGTACGAGCAGGGGCAATCAGCCCCAGCATTTT. This sequence encodes CASTSRGNQPQHF.

This chain connects TRBV11-2 to TRBJ2-1; D might be TRBD1 (6 bases). V was clipped by 6 bases and J by 5 bases, with 14 bases between them. This CDR3 is 14 amino acids long. Per germline, CDR1 SGHAT and CDR2 FQNNGV. The CDR3 nucleotides read TGTGCCAGCAGACAGGGCCTTCCTGACAATGAGCAGTTCTTC. As protein: CASRQGLPDNEQFF. The full variable domain, in which reference TRBV11-2 and TRBJ2-1 provide the parts outside the CDR3, is EAGVAQSPRYKIIEKRQSVAFWCNPISGHATLYWYQQILGQGPKLLIQFQNNGVVDDSQLPKDRFSAERLKGVDSTLKIQPAKLEDSAVYLCASRQGLPDNEQFFGPGTRLTVL.

This sequence joins TRBV2 and TRBJ2-3, with 11 bases matching TRBD2. The CDR3 has 15 residues. CDR1 and CDR2 from the germline V gene are SNHLY and FYNNEI. The ends lost 2 bases at V and 3 bases at J; junction bases unmatched: 1. CDR3 sequence: CASSETSGRTDTQYF. In DNA, the CDR3 is TGTGCCAGCAGTGAAACTAGCGGGAGAACAGATACGCAGTATTTT.

The chain joins TRBV7-9 to TRBJ2-7; tentative D call: TRBD1 (6 bases). Trimming took off 8 bases at V and 0 bases at J, with 17 bases between the two ends. CDR3 length: 15 amino acids. CDR1 and CDR2 (germline): SEHNR, FQNEAQ (reference sequence). The CDR3 nucleotides read TGTGCCAGCCGCCTAACAGGGTCGAGCTCCTACGAGCAGTACTTC. Translating it yields CASRLTGSSSYEQYF.

The gene calls are TRBV7-2 and TRBJ1-1, with a possible D match to TRBD1 (5 bases). The CDR3 is 13 residues long. V gave up 11 bases and J gave up 5 bases, with 18 bases separating them. Germline CDR1 and CDR2: SGHTA and FQGNSA. CDR3 region: CAGRRGLGTEAFF. In DNA, the CDR3 is TGTGCCGGACGACGGGGGTTGGGGACTGAAGCTTTCTTT. The full variable domain, its missing parts supplied by reference TRBV7-2 and TRBJ1-1, is GAGVSQSPSNKVTEKGKDVELRCDPISGHTALYWYRQSLGQGLEFLIYFQGNSAPDKSGLPSDRFSAERTGGSVSTLTIQRTQQEDSAVYLCAGRRGLGTEAFFGQGTRLTVV.

This rearrangement joins TRBV11-2 to TRBJ2-7; 9 bases line up with TRBD1. V gave up 6 bases and J gave up 5 bases; unmatched junction bases: 8. This CDR3 contains 14 residues. Germline lookup yields CDR1 SGHAT and CDR2 FQNNGV. The CDR3, as DNA: TGTGCCAGCAGGACGGGACAGGGTCTTCACGAGCAGTACTTC. Its translation is CASRTGQGLHEQYF.

The chain recombines TRBV18 with TRBJ1-2; D gene uncertain. The germline V gene encodes CDR1 KGHSH and CDR2 LQKENI. The CDR3 runs 16 residues. Trimming removed 3 bases at V and 3 bases at J, with 17 bases between. CDR3 nucleotide sequence: TGTGCCAGCTCACCCCCGGGGTTTCGGTCGGACTATGGCTACACCTTC. This translates into CASSPPGFRSDYGYTF.